The rows below give T cell receptor beta chains drawn from one sample of a study of CD8 T cells in Susac syndrome. TCRdb re-analysed the immunoSEQ multiplex PCR reads in MiXCR, keeping a single row per CDR3 protein. The sample has under 150,000 distinct CDR3 sequences, almost 96% seen once; the top ten hold over 0.075%. The specimen was CD4+ T cells from PBMCs. All receptors derive from a human donor with Susac syndrome. Both conserved end residues are part of each CDR3. Fields, in order: D gene, V gene, J gene, clone size, CDR3 DNA, CDR3 protein. The D gene is left open where the match is weak. Rows give clone size only sometimes, using once, few, many, or a class for an expanded clone.

d_gene: NA; v_gene: TRBV12-3/TRBV12-4; j_gene: TRBJ1-5; abundance: NA; CDR3nt: TGTGCCAGCAGTTTCCAACGACTTGGACCCCAGCATTTT; CDR3aa: CASSFQRLGPQHF
d_gene: TRBD2; v_gene: TRBV7-3; j_gene: TRBJ2-1; abundance: NA; CDR3nt: TGTGCCAGCAGCTTAAGGCCTAGCGGGCAAGCCAATGAGCAGTTCTTC; CDR3aa: CASSLRPSGQANEQFF
d_gene: NA; v_gene: TRBV3-1; j_gene: TRBJ2-2; abundance: few; CDR3nt: TGTGCCAGCAGCCAAGGTGACGGGGAGCTGTTTTTT; CDR3aa: CASSQGDGELFF
d_gene: NA; v_gene: TRBV20-1; j_gene: TRBJ1-1; abundance: once; CDR3nt: TGCAGTGCTTCCGGGACCGGAGCTTTCTTT; CDR3aa: CSASGTGAFF
d_gene: TRBD1; v_gene: TRBV15; j_gene: TRBJ1-1; abundance: NA; CDR3nt: TGTGCCACCAGCTACCGGGACAGGGCGGTTGAAGCTTTCTTT; CDR3aa: CATSYRDRAVEAFF
d_gene: NA; v_gene: TRBV6-5; j_gene: TRBJ1-1; abundance: NA; CDR3nt: TGTGCCAGCAGCCGGTCACAGGATGGGGACACTGAAGCTTTCTTT; CDR3aa: CASSRSQDGDTEAFF
d_gene: NA; v_gene: TRBV11-2; j_gene: TRBJ2-5; abundance: NA; CDR3nt: TGTGCCAGCAGCTTAGGTTTGGGTGTGGAGACCCAGTACTTC; CDR3aa: CASSLGLGVETQYF
d_gene: TRBD1; v_gene: TRBV6-5; j_gene: TRBJ1-2; abundance: NA; CDR3nt: TGTGCCAGCCGACAGGGGGCTAACTATGGCTACACCTTC; CDR3aa: CASRQGANYGYTF
d_gene: TRBD2; v_gene: TRBV3-1; j_gene: TRBJ2-7; abundance: NA; CDR3nt: TGTGCCAGCAGCCCTGGGACTAGCGGGAGTGCTAACTACGAGCAGTACTTC; CDR3aa: CASSPGTSGSANYEQYF
d_gene: TRBD1; v_gene: TRBV4-2; j_gene: TRBJ2-5; abundance: NA; CDR3nt: TGTGCCAGCAGCCAAGGAGGACAGGGCCAGGAGGAGACCCAGTACTTC; CDR3aa: CASSQGGQGQEETQYF
d_gene: NA; v_gene: TRBV20-1; j_gene: TRBJ2-3; abundance: NA; CDR3nt: TGCAGTGCAATCAGCGGATCTAGCACAGATACGCAGTATTTT; CDR3aa: CSAISGSSTDTQYF
d_gene: TRBD1; v_gene: TRBV7-3; j_gene: TRBJ2-2; abundance: once; CDR3nt: TGTGCCAGCAGCAGACAGGGACACACCGGGGAGCTGTTTTTT; CDR3aa: CASSRQGHTGELFF
d_gene: NA; v_gene: TRBV4-1; j_gene: TRBJ1-6; abundance: NA; CDR3nt: TGCGCCAGCAGCCCATCGTTAGCGGGGTTGAATTCACCCCTCCACTTT; CDR3aa: CASSPSLAGLNSPLHF
d_gene: NA; v_gene: TRBV6-6; j_gene: TRBJ2-7; abundance: NA; CDR3nt: TGTGCCAGCAGCCTCAGGGGGGGCTACGAGCAGTACTTC; CDR3aa: CASSLRGGYEQYF
d_gene: NA; v_gene: TRBV3-1; j_gene: TRBJ1-1; abundance: NA; CDR3nt: TGTGCCAGCAGCCAAGATCGAATCTCGGAAGCTTTCTTT; CDR3aa: CASSQDRISEAFF
d_gene: TRBD1; v_gene: TRBV5-1; j_gene: TRBJ2-3; abundance: NA; CDR3nt: TGCGCCAGCAGTTTGGACAGGCCCACAGATACGCAGTATTTT; CDR3aa: CASSLDRPTDTQYF
d_gene: NA; v_gene: TRBV12-3/TRBV12-4; j_gene: TRBJ2-7; abundance: NA; CDR3nt: TGTGCCAGCAGTTTAAGGGGACAACGGGAGGAGCAGTACTTC; CDR3aa: CASSLRGQREEQYF
d_gene: NA; v_gene: TRBV3-1; j_gene: TRBJ2-7; abundance: NA; CDR3nt: TGTGCCAGCAGCCAAGGCCAGCGGTCGCAGCAGTACTTC; CDR3aa: CASSQGQRSQQYF
d_gene: NA; v_gene: TRBV18; j_gene: TRBJ2-3; abundance: NA; CDR3nt: TGTGCCAGCTCACCACAGCGACCAGATACGCAGTATTTT; CDR3aa: CASSPQRPDTQYF
d_gene: NA; v_gene: TRBV20-1; j_gene: TRBJ1-1; abundance: NA; CDR3nt: TGCAGTGCCGAGGACACGAACACTGAAGCTTTCTTT; CDR3aa: CSAEDTNTEAFF
d_gene: NA; v_gene: TRBV7-3; j_gene: TRBJ2-3; abundance: NA; CDR3nt: TGTGCCAGCAGCCCTCTCATAGGGGATACGCAGTATTTT; CDR3aa: CASSPLIGDTQYF
d_gene: NA; v_gene: TRBV25-1; j_gene: TRBJ2-3; abundance: once; CDR3nt: TGTGCCAGCACCCCTAAAGGAAGGACAGATACGCAGTATTTT; CDR3aa: CASTPKGRTDTQYF
d_gene: NA; v_gene: TRBV20-1; j_gene: TRBJ1-2; abundance: NA; CDR3nt: TGCAGTGCTCTTCGGTTCGAGCGGGACTATGGCTACACCTTC; CDR3aa: CSALRFERDYGYTF
d_gene: NA; v_gene: TRBV3-1; j_gene: TRBJ2-2; abundance: NA; CDR3nt: TGTGCCAGCAGCCAAAGTATCGGGGAGCTGTTTTTT; CDR3aa: CASSQSIGELFF
d_gene: NA; v_gene: TRBV7-8; j_gene: TRBJ2-1; abundance: NA; CDR3nt: TGTGCCAGCAGGCATAGGGGGGGCAGTGAGCAGTTCTTC; CDR3aa: CASRHRGGSEQFF
d_gene: TRBD1; v_gene: TRBV19; j_gene: TRBJ2-1; abundance: once; CDR3nt: TGTGCCAGTACCCGGACAGGGTCCAACAATGAGCAGTTCTTC; CDR3aa: CASTRTGSNNEQFF
d_gene: NA; v_gene: TRBV11-2; j_gene: TRBJ1-6; abundance: NA; CDR3nt: TGTGCCAGCAGCACGCAGACTGGCTCACCCCTCCACTTT; CDR3aa: CASSTQTGSPLHF
d_gene: TRBD1; v_gene: TRBV29-1; j_gene: TRBJ1-2; abundance: NA; CDR3nt: TGCAGCGTGGAGGACAGGGGAGCTAACTATGGCTACACCTTC; CDR3aa: CSVEDRGANYGYTF
d_gene: NA; v_gene: TRBV5-1; j_gene: TRBJ1-2; abundance: NA; CDR3nt: TGCGCCAGCAGCTTGGAGGCCAGATCTAACTATGGCTACACCTTC; CDR3aa: CASSLEARSNYGYTF
d_gene: TRBD1; v_gene: TRBV29-1; j_gene: TRBJ2-1; abundance: once; CDR3nt: TGCAGCGGTGGACAGGGAACCTACAATGAGCAGTTCTTC; CDR3aa: CSGGQGTYNEQFF
d_gene: NA; v_gene: TRBV4-1; j_gene: TRBJ2-3; abundance: NA; CDR3nt: TGCGCCAGCAGCCAGGTCATTCAAGGAGGCACAGATACGCAGTATTTT; CDR3aa: CASSQVIQGGTDTQYF
d_gene: NA; v_gene: TRBV20-1; j_gene: TRBJ1-3; abundance: NA; CDR3nt: TGCAGTGCTAGAGACCCCCTCCGGGATTCTGGAAACACCATATATTTT; CDR3aa: CSARDPLRDSGNTIYF
d_gene: NA; v_gene: TRBV20-1; j_gene: TRBJ1-6; abundance: NA; CDR3nt: TGCAGTGCTGCCGAGACACCAAATTCACCCCTCCACTTT; CDR3aa: CSAAETPNSPLHF
d_gene: NA; v_gene: TRBV20-1; j_gene: TRBJ1-3; abundance: NA; CDR3nt: TGCAGTGCTACTCAGGGGATTGGAAACACCATATATTTT; CDR3aa: CSATQGIGNTIYF
d_gene: NA; v_gene: TRBV29-1; j_gene: TRBJ2-6; abundance: NA; CDR3nt: TGCAGCGTTGATTCGGACTCCTCTTCTGGGGCCAACGTCCTGACTTTC; CDR3aa: CSVDSDSSSGANVLTF
d_gene: TRBD1; v_gene: TRBV2; j_gene: TRBJ2-1; abundance: NA; CDR3nt: TGTGCCAGCAGTCACCCCGGACAGGGGTACAATGAGCAGTTCTTC; CDR3aa: CASSHPGQGYNEQFF
d_gene: NA; v_gene: TRBV9; j_gene: TRBJ2-1; abundance: NA; CDR3nt: TGTGCCAGCAGCGCTGGGACCTACAATGAGCAGTTCTTC; CDR3aa: CASSAGTYNEQFF
d_gene: TRBD2; v_gene: TRBV24-1; j_gene: TRBJ2-1; abundance: NA; CDR3nt: TGTGCCACCAGTGTTGCGCGGGAGACACACAATGAGCAGTTCTTC; CDR3aa: CATSVARETHNEQFF
d_gene: NA; v_gene: TRBV12-3/TRBV12-4; j_gene: TRBJ1-5; abundance: once; CDR3nt: TGTGCCAGCAGCACCAAGGACACCAGCAATCAGCCCCAGCATTTT; CDR3aa: CASSTKDTSNQPQHF
d_gene: TRBD1; v_gene: TRBV12-3/TRBV12-4; j_gene: TRBJ1-2; abundance: NA; CDR3nt: TGTGCCAGCAGTCAGGGGGCGGCGGGCTACACCTTC; CDR3aa: CASSQGAAGYTF
d_gene: NA; v_gene: TRBV20-1; j_gene: TRBJ2-4; abundance: NA; CDR3nt: TGCAGTGCTGGTCAGGGAAGGGCCAAAAACATTCAGTACTTC; CDR3aa: CSAGQGRAKNIQYF
d_gene: NA; v_gene: TRBV5-4; j_gene: TRBJ1-2; abundance: once; CDR3nt: TGTGCCAGCAGCTTAGGGGGAGCCCCTAACTATGGCTACACCTTC; CDR3aa: CASSLGGAPNYGYTF
d_gene: NA; v_gene: TRBV20-1; j_gene: TRBJ2-7; abundance: NA; CDR3nt: TGCAGTCCCTCCCCCGGCACCTACGAGCAGTACTTC; CDR3aa: CSPSPGTYEQYF
d_gene: NA; v_gene: TRBV5-1; j_gene: TRBJ2-1; abundance: NA; CDR3nt: TGCGCCAGCAGCCCCGACAGAGAGCAGTTCTTC; CDR3aa: CASSPDREQFF
d_gene: NA; v_gene: TRBV25-1; j_gene: TRBJ1-2; abundance: NA; CDR3nt: TGTGCCAGCAGTGAAGAGGGGGGCAGCTACGTTGGCTACACCTTC; CDR3aa: CASSEEGGSYVGYTF
d_gene: NA; v_gene: TRBV7-2; j_gene: TRBJ2-7; abundance: NA; CDR3nt: TGTGCCAGCAGCTCCAGAAGCGGGCAGGCCAGCGAGCAGTACTTC; CDR3aa: CASSSRSGQASEQYF
d_gene: TRBD1; v_gene: TRBV14; j_gene: TRBJ2-1; abundance: NA; CDR3nt: TGTGCCAGCAGCCAACTCTCAGGGGGCCTGCAGTTCTTC; CDR3aa: CASSQLSGGLQFF
d_gene: NA; v_gene: TRBV3-1; j_gene: TRBJ1-6; abundance: NA; CDR3nt: TGTGCCAGCAGGAAGTCCGGGATTACCAATTCACCCCTCCACTTT; CDR3aa: CASRKSGITNSPLHF